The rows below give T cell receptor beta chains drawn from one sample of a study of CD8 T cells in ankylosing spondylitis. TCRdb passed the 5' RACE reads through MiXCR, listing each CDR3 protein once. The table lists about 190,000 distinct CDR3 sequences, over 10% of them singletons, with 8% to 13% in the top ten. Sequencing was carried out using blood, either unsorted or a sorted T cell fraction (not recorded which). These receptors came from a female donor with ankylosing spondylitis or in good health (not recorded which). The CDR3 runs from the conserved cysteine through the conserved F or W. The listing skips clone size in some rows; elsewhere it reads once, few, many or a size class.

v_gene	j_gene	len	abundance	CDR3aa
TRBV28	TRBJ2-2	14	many	CASSLRVQTGELFF
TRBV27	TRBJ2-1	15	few	CASSPNDLSYNEQFF
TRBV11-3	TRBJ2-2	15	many	CASSHDRGNTGELFF
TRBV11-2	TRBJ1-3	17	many	CASSLESAGSSGNTIYF
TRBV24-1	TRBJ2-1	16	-	CATSDWGGAEYNEQFF
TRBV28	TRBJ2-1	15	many	CASNPHRDYNNEQFF
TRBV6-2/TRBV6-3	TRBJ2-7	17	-	CASSSPLLAGGPYEQYF
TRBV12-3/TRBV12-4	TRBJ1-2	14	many	CASSFPVVDYGYTF
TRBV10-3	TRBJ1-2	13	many	CAIGDFDNYGYTF
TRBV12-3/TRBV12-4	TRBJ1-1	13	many	CASSLQQNTEAFF
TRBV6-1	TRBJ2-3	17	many	CASSQTRQFSSTDTQYF
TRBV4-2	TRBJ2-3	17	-	CASSQAGPESATDTQYF
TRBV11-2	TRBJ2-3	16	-	CASSLMRDPSTDTQYF
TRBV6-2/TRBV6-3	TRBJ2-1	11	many	CASSYLGEQFF
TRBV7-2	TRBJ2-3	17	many	CASSLLSSGRVADTQYF
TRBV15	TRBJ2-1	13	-	CATSRGGVDEQFF
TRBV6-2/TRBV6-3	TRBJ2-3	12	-	CASSYLPDTQYF
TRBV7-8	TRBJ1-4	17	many	CASTLYQGGGTNEKLFF
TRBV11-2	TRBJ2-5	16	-	CASSLRSGSNQETQYF
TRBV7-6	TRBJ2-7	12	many	CASSTSSYEQYF
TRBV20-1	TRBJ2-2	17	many	CSAIGDITSGNTGELFF
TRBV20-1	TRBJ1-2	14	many	CSARIAGTNYGYTF
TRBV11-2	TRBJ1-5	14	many	CASSADRYNQPQHF
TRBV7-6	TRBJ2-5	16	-	CASSLVAGQAQETQYF
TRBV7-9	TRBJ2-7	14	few	CASSQATGGREQYF
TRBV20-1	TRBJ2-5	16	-	CSASKMIAGDQETQYF
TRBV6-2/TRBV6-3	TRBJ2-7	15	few	CASSTRTSGIKEQYF
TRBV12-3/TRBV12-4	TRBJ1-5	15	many	CASSRTGVEGQPQHF
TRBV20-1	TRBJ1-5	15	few	CSAYAGTGESQPQHF
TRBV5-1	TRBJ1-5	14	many	CASSGGEGNQPQHF
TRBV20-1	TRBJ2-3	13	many	CSARVHLGDTQYF
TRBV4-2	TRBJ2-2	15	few	CASSHRPPGTGELFF
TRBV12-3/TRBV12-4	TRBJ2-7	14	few	CASSLVAADYEQYF
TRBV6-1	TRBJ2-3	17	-	CASREERESVLTDTQYF
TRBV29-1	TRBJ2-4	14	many	CSVEAGEDKNIQYF
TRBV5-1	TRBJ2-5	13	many	CASSLARMETQYF
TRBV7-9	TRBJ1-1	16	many	CASSSSRDRRTTEAFF
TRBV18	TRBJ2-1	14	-	CASSPTQSESEQFF
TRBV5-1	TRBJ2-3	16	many	CASSPGWTAGTDTQYF
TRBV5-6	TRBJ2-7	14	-	CASSYPGNSYEQYF
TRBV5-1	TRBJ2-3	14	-	CASSRQTSTDTQYF
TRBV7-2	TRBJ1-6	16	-	CASSSHREVYNSPLHF
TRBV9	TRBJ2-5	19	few	CASSVADGRSGLPQETQYF
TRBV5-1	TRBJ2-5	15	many	CASSLAKIAQETQYF
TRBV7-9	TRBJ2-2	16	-	CASSTPGTANTGELFF
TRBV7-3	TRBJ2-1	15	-	CASSPGQGGNNEQFF
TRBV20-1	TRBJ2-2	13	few	CSVNGGRFGELFF
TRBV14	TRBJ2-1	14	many	CASSQDLEAPAQFF
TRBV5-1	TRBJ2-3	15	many	CASNPGQRLTDTQYF
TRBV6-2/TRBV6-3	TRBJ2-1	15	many	CASSYLGLPYNEQFF
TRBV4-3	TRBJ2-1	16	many	CASSQLIAGSYNEQFF
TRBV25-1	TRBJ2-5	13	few	CASSLSGAETQYF
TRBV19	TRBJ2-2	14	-	CASSIAVPTGELFF
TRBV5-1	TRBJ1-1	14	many	CASSLQQGDTEAFF
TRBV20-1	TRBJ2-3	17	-	CSARDRLAGGWGDTQYF